This T cell receptor (beta chain) was captured by sequencing in a study of blood T cell repertoires in COVID-19. Study in general: PBMCs, B-cell-depleted T cells, or T cells provided the cDNA or gDNA that made up the material.

Trimming removed 1 base from V and 4 bases from J, with 11 bases in between. Germline V lookup: CDR1 SGHAT, CDR2 FQNNGV. The CDR3 contains 15 residues. The assay was immunoSEQ multiplex PCR, and TCRdb's table has in-frame clones only and misses some. Of roughly 180,000 clones listed, about 81% were seen once; the top ten hold 12%. Sequenced input: peripheral blood. The genes are TRBV11-2 and TRBJ2-1; TRBD2 is a possible D gene (6 bases). This TCR was sampled from a woman older than 75 with COVID-19, enrolled during active disease. CDR3 residues: CASSLGRVQYNEQFF. CDR3 DNA sequence: TGTGCCAGCAGCTTAGGGAGGGTCCAGTACAATGAGCAGTTCTTC.